These T cell receptor beta chains were read from a single sample in a study of shared clonotypes between healthy human individuals. Sequencing used immunoSEQ multiplex PCR; TCRdb keeps in-frame clones, though not all of them. The profile shows 1,500,000 or so clones, approximately 98.5% of them singletons. Sequenced material: naive CD4+ T cells sorted from blood. The receptors originated from a man between 25 and 39 years old in good health. The CDR3 runs from the conserved cysteine through the conserved F or W. Fields, in order: clone size, J gene, V gene, D gene, CDR3 DNA, CDR3 protein. D genes are given only for firm matches. Size values are once, few and many counts, or a class for expanded clones, and some rows have none.

.,TRBJ1-5,TRBV18,TRBD1,TGTGCCAGCTCACCGGGACAGGGCTCTCAGCCCCAGCATTTT,CASSPGQGSQPQHF
.,TRBJ2-7,TRBV5-1,.,TGCGCCAGCAGCTTGGGGAGCTCCTACGAGCAGTACTTC,CASSLGSSYEQYF
.,TRBJ2-1,TRBV2,TRBD1,TGTGCCAGCAGTGCGGTACCGGGACAGGGGAAAAATGAGCAGTTCTTC,CASSAVPGQGKNEQFF
.,TRBJ2-3,TRBV5-4,TRBD2,TGTGCCAGCAGCTACCTAGCGGGGAGCACAGATACGCAGTATTTT,CASSYLAGSTDTQYF
once,TRBJ2-7,TRBV2,.,TGTGCCAGCAGTGAGGGTCTAGCCGCTGTCTACGAGCAGTACTTC,CASSEGLAAVYEQYF
.,TRBJ2-7,TRBV18,TRBD2,TGTGCCAGCTCACCATCCCGGTCTAGCGGGACCTACGAGCAGTACTTC,CASSPSRSSGTYEQYF
.,TRBJ2-7,TRBV11-2,TRBD2,TGTGCCAGCAGCTTCCGGACTAGCGCGACCTACGAGCAGTACTTC,CASSFRTSATYEQYF
.,TRBJ1-1,TRBV5-1,.,TGCGCCAGCAGCGTCCGGGACCCAAAGGAAGCTTTCTTT,CASSVRDPKEAFF
once,TRBJ2-5,TRBV29-1,.,TGCAGCGTTGACGGACGAGGTGAGGAGACCCAGTACTTC,CSVDGRGEETQYF
.,TRBJ1-5,TRBV2,.,TGTGCCAGCACCTTAGGAGGAGGGCAGCCCCAGCATTTT,CASTLGGGQPQHF
.,TRBJ1-5,TRBV28,TRBD1,TGTGCCAGCAGTTTGGACCCGACCGGGACAGGGTTTTTT,CASSLDPTGTGFF
.,TRBJ2-3,TRBV18,.,TGTGCCAGCTCACCTCTTCCCGACTGGGATACGCAGTATTTT,CASSPLPDWDTQYF
.,TRBJ2-1,TRBV7-8,.,TGTGCCAGCAGCCCACGGGGTTGGGCGGGGCCCCCCGGCGAGCAGTTCTTC,CASSPRGWAGPPGEQFF
.,TRBJ2-1,TRBV27,.,TGTGCCAGCAGTTTAGTAGGCTCACGGAGCTCCTACAATGAGCAGTTCTTC,CASSLVGSRSSYNEQFF
.,TRBJ2-2,TRBV5-1,.,TGCGCCAGCACCCTCATGACTCCCACCGGGGAGCTGTTTTTT,CASTLMTPTGELFF
.,TRBJ1-1,TRBV7-9,.,TGTGCCAGCAGCTTAGTAGTGACCGCCGACCTGAACACTGAAGCTTTCTTT,CASSLVVTADLNTEAFF
.,TRBJ2-7,TRBV7-9,.,TGTGCCAGCACAGGGCGGATCTACGAGCAGTACTTC,CASTGRIYEQYF
.,TRBJ2-1,TRBV4-1,TRBD2,TGCGCCAGCAGCCATCAGCGGGAGGGCCTTCGGTTCTTC,CASSHQREGLRFF
once,TRBJ1-1,TRBV7-8,.,TGTGCCAGCAGCTCTCTCCATAACACTGAAGCTTTCTTT,CASSSLHNTEAFF
.,TRBJ1-5,TRBV19,.,TGTGCCAGTAGTATAGGGGGGGCCTTTAGCAAAGCCCAGCATTTT,CASSIGGAFSKAQHF
.,TRBJ2-7,TRBV15,TRBD1,TGTGCCACCAGCAGAAGGACAGGGGAACACGAGCAGTACTTC,CATSRRTGEHEQYF
.,TRBJ2-5,TRBV28,.,TGTGCCAGCAGTAAACAAGAGACCCAGTACTTC,CASSKQETQYF
.,TRBJ1-5,TRBV9,TRBD1,TGTGCCAGCAGCGGCAGGGGGAGCAATCAGCCCCAGCATTTT,CASSGRGSNQPQHF
.,TRBJ2-7,TRBV30,.,TGTGCCTGGAGTAGAGGGACACCATACTACGAGCAGTACTTC,CAWSRGTPYYEQYF
.,TRBJ2-5,TRBV2,.,TGTGCCAGCAGCGGAAGGGGCCACTCCAGAGAGACCCAGTACTTC,CASSGRGHSRETQYF
.,TRBJ2-2,TRBV5-1,TRBD1,TGCGCCAGCAGCCACGGACAGGGCGGGACCGGGGAGCTGTTTTTT,CASSHGQGGTGELFF
once,TRBJ2-7,TRBV19,.,TGTGCCAGTAGCCTTCGCATTGACAGAACCTACGAGCAGTACTTC,CASSLRIDRTYEQYF
once,TRBJ2-7,TRBV28,.,TGTGCCAGCAGTTTAAGGGGGGACCCCGCCTACGAGCAGTACTTC,CASSLRGDPAYEQYF
.,TRBJ1-4,TRBV9,.,TGTGCCAGCAGCGTATCAGGTACTGCAACTAATGAAAAACTGTTTTTT,CASSVSGTATNEKLFF
.,TRBJ1-1,TRBV15,.,TGTGCCACCAGCAGAGATACGACTGAAGCTTTCTTT,CATSRDTTEAFF
.,TRBJ2-7,TRBV18,.,TGTGCCAGCTCACCAGGAACGTTGACCTACGAGCAGTACTTC,CASSPGTLTYEQYF
.,TRBJ1-1,TRBV6-6,.,TGTGCCAGCACTCCCACCCGGGGAAATGAAGCTTTCTTT,CASTPTRGNEAFF
.,TRBJ2-2,TRBV25-1,TRBD2,TGTGCCAGCAGTCCGGGACTAGCGGGCACCGGGGAGCTGTTTTTT,CASSPGLAGTGELFF
.,TRBJ2-7,TRBV11-3,TRBD2,TGCGCCAGCAGCGGGACTAGCGGGAGGGGCGAGCAGTACTTC,CASSGTSGRGEQYF
once,TRBJ1-5,TRBV29-1,.,TGCAGCGTTGCCGTCGGCTACAATCAGCCCCAGCATTTT,CSVAVGYNQPQHF
.,TRBJ1-4,TRBV7-9,.,TGTGCCACCGCCCAGTCTGGTAATGAAAAACTGTTTTTT,CATAQSGNEKLFF
.,TRBJ1-1,TRBV7-8,TRBD1,TGTGCCAGCAGCCCGGGACAGGTAAACACTGAAGCTTTCTTT,CASSPGQVNTEAFF
.,TRBJ2-5,TRBV19,.,TGTGCCAGTAGCCAGGGACTCCAAGAGACCCAGTACTTC,CASSQGLQETQYF
once,TRBJ2-4,TRBV19,.,TGTGCCAGTAGTTTGCGGGACAACAGAAACATTCAGTACTTC,CASSLRDNRNIQYF
once,TRBJ2-7,TRBV6-1,.,TGTGCCAGCAGTGAGGGGGTTGCCTCCTACGAGCAGTACTTC,CASSEGVASYEQYF
.,TRBJ2-5,TRBV5-1,.,TGCGCCAGCAGTGACTTGGGGGGCCAGACCCAGTACTTC,CASSDLGGQTQYF
.,TRBJ2-7,TRBV9,.,TGTGCCAGCAGCAGAACTAGCTCCTACGAGCAGTACTTC,CASSRTSSYEQYF
.,TRBJ2-2,TRBV18,.,TGTGCCAGCTCACCACAGATAAACACCGGGGAGCTGTTTTTT,CASSPQINTGELFF
.,TRBJ1-6,TRBV30,.,TGTGCCTGGACCAGGAGGGGTTCACCCCTCCACTTT,CAWTRRGSPLHF
once,TRBJ1-1,TRBV10-3,.,TGTGCCATCAGTGAAAGTAGGAACACTGAAGCTTTCTTT,CAISESRNTEAFF
.,TRBJ2-5,TRBV2,.,TGTGCCAGCAGGCGGGGACTCCAAGAGACCCAGTACTTC,CASRRGLQETQYF